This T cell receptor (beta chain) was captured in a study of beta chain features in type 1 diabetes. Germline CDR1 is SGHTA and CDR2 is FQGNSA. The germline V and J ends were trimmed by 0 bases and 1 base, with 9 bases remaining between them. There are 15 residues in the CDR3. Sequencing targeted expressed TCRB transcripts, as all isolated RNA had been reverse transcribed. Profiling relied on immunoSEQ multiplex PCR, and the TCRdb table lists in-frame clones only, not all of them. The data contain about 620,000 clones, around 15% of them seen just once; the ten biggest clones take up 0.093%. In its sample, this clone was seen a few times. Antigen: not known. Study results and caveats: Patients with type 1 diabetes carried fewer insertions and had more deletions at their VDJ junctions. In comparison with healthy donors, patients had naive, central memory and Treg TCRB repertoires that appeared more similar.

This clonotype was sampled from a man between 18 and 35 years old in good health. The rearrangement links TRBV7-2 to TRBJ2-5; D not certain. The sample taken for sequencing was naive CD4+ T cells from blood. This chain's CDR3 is CASSLARFTQETQYF. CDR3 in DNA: TGTGCCAGCAGCTTAGCCCGATTTACCCAAGAGACCCAGTACTTC.